Presented here are 10 T cell receptor beta chains from one specimen sequenced in a study of shared clonotypes between healthy human individuals (dated by TCRdb to the early 2020s). The library was built by means of the immunoSEQ multiplex PCR assay. Drawn from immuneACCESS, this table holds only the in-frame rearrangements with V and J called that TCRdb kept. Clones are partly lost; checked studies trace under half to an unresolved V gene and leave the rest unexplained. The sample table records under 2.5 million clones; 85% to 95% of these occur just once. Jointly, the top ten make up around 0.4% of the sample. Source material: naive CD4+ T cells from PBMCs. The cell subset or site label, read with the paper, signifies: CD45RA+ positively selected. The receptors were gathered from a man aged 18 to 30 in good health. Some clones in this sample may be carry-over from other donors' samples.

Concerning this clone itself: This sample includes further DNA sequences coding for the same CDR3. The chain carries TRBV20-1 and TRBJ2-7; D might be TRBD2 (6 bases). V gave up 6 bases and J gave up 4 bases, with 10 bases separating them. Germline V lookup: CDR1 DFQATT, CDR2 SNEGSKA (reference sequence). The CDR3 is 11 residues long. The CDR3 protein is CSARDWYEQYF. CDR3 in DNA: TGCAGTGCCAGGGACTGGTACGAGCAGTACTTC.

The rearrangement joins TRBV7-3 to TRBJ2-7; possible D gene TRBD2, 6 bases. Germline assignment: CDR1 SGHTA and CDR2 FQGTGA. V was cut by 6 bases and J by 3 bases, with 12 bases left in between. The CDR3 consists of 13 residues. The CDR3 bases are TGTGCCAGCAGTAGAGTGGAGGGCTACGAGCAGTACTTC. It yields the protein CASSRVEGYEQYF.

This clone was detected only once. The chain is built from TRBV2 and TRBJ2-7; 12 nucleotides match TRBD1. Trimming at V came to 6 bases and at J to 6 bases, leaving 6 bases not matched to a gene. CDR3 size: 14 residues. Germline-derived CDR1 and CDR2 are SNHLY and FYNNEI. The CDR3 bases are TGTGCCAGCAGGGGACAGGGGGCAGGTGTCGAGCAGTACTTC. This gives the protein CASRGQGAGVEQYF.

This sequence joins TRBV19 and TRBJ2-7; D is unresolved. The CDR3 runs 15 residues. Trimming removed 3 bases from V and 2 bases from J, with 14 bases in between. CDR1 LNHDA and CDR2 SQIVND come from the germline V gene (reference sequence). The CDR3 region is CASSIHLKETYEQYF. Written as DNA, the CDR3 is TGTGCCAGTAGTATCCACCTAAAGGAAACCTACGAGCAGTACTTC.

In regard to this clone: At one boundary the junction diverges from the germline segment, which might be a read error. The chain combines TRBV28 with TRBJ2-3; D not resolved. The CDR3 extends over 11 amino acids. Germline values: CDR1 MDHEN, CDR2 SYDVKM. DNA for the CDR3: TGTGCCAGCAGTTTACAGCAAGGCCTTCATTTT. Translation: CASSLQQGLHF. Variable domain in full (rest from reference TRBV28 and TRBJ2-3): DVKVTQSSRYLVKRTGEKVFLECVQDMDHENMFWYRQDPGLGLRLIYFSYDVKMKEKGDIPEGYSVSREKKERFSLILESASTNQTSMYLCASSLQQGLHFGPGTRLTVL.

The chain combines TRBV6-1 with TRBJ1-5; no clear D. Germline assignment: CDR1 MNHNS and CDR2 SASEGT. The CDR3 has 14 amino acids. V lost 4 bases to trimming and J lost 2 bases, with 9 bases between them. CDR3 sequence (DNA): TGTGCCAGCAGTGCTTTAGCGGGCAATCAGCCCCAGCATTTT. Translated, it gives CASSALAGNQPQHF.

The V and J genes are TRBV28 and TRBJ2-7, with D perhaps TRBD1 (6 bases). With 5 bases removed from V and 6 bases from J, the gap between germline ends came to 14 bases. There are 13 residues in the CDR3. Germline assignment: CDR1 MDHEN and CDR2 SYDVKM. For the CDR3, the DNA is TGTGCCAGCAGTCTACAGGGTATGGTCGAGCAGTACTTC. This codes for CASSLQGMVEQYF.

This clone was seen only a few times. Here the CDR3 reads CASSQDPAGEYSPQHF. For the CDR3, the DNA is TGCGCCAGCAGCCAAGATCCGGCGGGTGAATACTCGCCCCAGCATTTT. The V gene is TRBV4-1, the J gene TRBJ1-5; D ambiguous. CDR1 is MGHRA, CDR2 YSYEKL, per germline. V shed 0 bases and J shed 9 bases, with 18 bases lying between them. CDR3 length: 16 amino acids.

V is TRBV2 and J is TRBJ1-1; TRBD1 might be the D (5 bases). This CDR3 has 13 amino acids. V was shortened by 3 bases and J by 1 base, with 6 bases between the two germline ends. Germline V gene sequence: CDR1 SNHLY, CDR2 FYNNEI. In DNA form, the CDR3 reads TGTGCCAGCAGTGATGACAGGAACACTGAAGCTTTCTTT. It translates to CASSDDRNTEAFF.

About this clone: Other DNA sequences in the sample encode the same CDR3. V usage is TRBV7-2 and J usage is TRBJ2-7; 8 bases are a match to TRBD1. J gave up 4 bases and V 3 bases, and 2 bases lay outside the gene matches. There are 13 residues in the CDR3. Per germline, CDR1 SGHTA and CDR2 FQGNSA. CDR3 region: CASSFDRGYEQYF. In DNA form, the CDR3 reads TGTGCCAGCAGCTTTGACAGGGGTTACGAGCAGTACTTC.